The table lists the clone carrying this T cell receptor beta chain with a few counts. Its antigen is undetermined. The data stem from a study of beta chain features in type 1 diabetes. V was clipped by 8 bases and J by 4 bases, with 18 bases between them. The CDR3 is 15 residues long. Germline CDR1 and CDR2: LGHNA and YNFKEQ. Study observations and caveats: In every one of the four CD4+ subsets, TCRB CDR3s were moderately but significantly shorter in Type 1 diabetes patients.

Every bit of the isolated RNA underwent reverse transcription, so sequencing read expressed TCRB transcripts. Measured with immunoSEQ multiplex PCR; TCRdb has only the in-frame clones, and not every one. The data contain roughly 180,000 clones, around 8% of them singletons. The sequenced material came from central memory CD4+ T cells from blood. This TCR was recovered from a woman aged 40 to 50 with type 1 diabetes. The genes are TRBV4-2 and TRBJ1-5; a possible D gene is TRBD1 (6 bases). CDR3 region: CASSLGQSPNQPQHF. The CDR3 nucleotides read TGTGCCAGCTCCCTAGGACAGTCCCCTAATCAGCCCCAGCATTTT.